Shown below are 20 T cell receptor beta chains from a single sample sequenced in a study of blood T cell repertoires in COVID-19 (dated by TCRdb to 2020 to 2022). Libraries were prepared through the immunoSEQ multiplex PCR assay. As stored in TCRdb, this immuneACCESS dataset retains in-frame rearrangements with V and J assigned. A fraction of the clones does not appear; measured against another copy, unresolved V genes explain less than half of the discrepancy, and the remainder lacks a known reason. The sample table contains about 190,000 clones; only one count was recorded for 89% of them. Around 7% of the sample goes to the ten largest clones. The sequenced sample was peripheral blood. The receptors originated from a middle-aged man with acute or convalescent COVID-19.

This rearrangement joins TRBV28 to TRBJ2-7; D gene unclear. Trimming pared 5 bases from V and 2 bases from J, leaving 4 bases between. Germline loops: CDR1 MDHEN, CDR2 SYDVKM. The CDR3 extends over 11 amino acids. In DNA form, the CDR3 reads TGTGCCAGCAGTCCCACCTACGAGCAGTACTTC. Translation gives CASSPTYEQYF.

The chain joins TRBV30 to TRBJ1-6; tentative D call: TRBD1 (6 bases). With 0 bases removed from V and 4 bases from J, the gap between germline ends came to 13 bases. CDR1 and CDR2 from the germline V gene are GTSNPN and SVGIG (reference sequence). The length of the CDR3 is 16 residues. CDR3 region: CAWSVGGGGYNSPLHF. The CDR3 nucleotides read TGTGCCTGGAGTGTAGGAGGGGGAGGGTATAATTCACCCCTCCACTTT.

This rearrangement joins TRBV7-6 to TRBJ1-1; D is perhaps TRBD1 (5 bases). The CDR3 contains 16 residues. V was shortened by 1 base and J by 4 bases, with 16 bases between the two germline ends. The germline V gene encodes CDR1 SGHVS and CDR2 FNYEAQ. This chain's CDR3 is CASSLVQIGVGTEAFF. The CDR3 DNA reads as TGTGCCAGCAGCTTAGTTCAGATAGGGGTGGGCACTGAAGCTTTCTTT.

This chain connects TRBV5-1 to TRBJ2-2; D unclear. Per the germline V gene, CDR1 is SGHRS and CDR2 is YFSETQ. The ends were cut back, 5 bases at V and 0 bases at J, with 8 bases in the middle. The CDR3 runs to 14 residues. The CDR3 sequence is CASSQDPNTGELFF. In DNA form, the CDR3 reads TGCGCCAGCAGTCAGGATCCGAACACCGGGGAGCTGTTTTTT.

This clone was seen a handful of times. V usage is TRBV18 and J usage is TRBJ1-1; D unclear. Trimming stripped 5 bases from V and 3 bases from J, with 16 bases between. CDR3 length: 15 residues. Germline V gene sequence: CDR1 KGHSH, CDR2 LQKENI. CDR3 protein: CASSRFGGRDTEAFF. The CDR3 region has the DNA TGTGCCAGCTCAAGGTTCGGCGGGAGGGACACTGAAGCTTTCTTT.

This chain connects TRBV10-3 to TRBJ2-3; D remains unclear. Trimming shortened V by 6 bases and J by 3 bases, and 7 bases separated the two germline ends. CDR1 and CDR2 from the germline V gene are ENHRY and SYGVKD. There are 12 residues in the CDR3. CDR3 residues: CAIRLETDTQYF. For the CDR3, the DNA is TGTGCCATCAGGCTAGAAACAGATACGCAGTATTTT.

The chain recombines TRBV5-8 with TRBJ2-3, with 10 bases lining up with TRBD1. Germline CDR1 and CDR2: SGHTS and YDEGEE. The CDR3 consists of 15 residues. The junction had 4 bases not matched to a gene; V was cut back by 1 base and J by 5 bases. CDR3 sequence reads: CASSLRQGAGDTQYF. In DNA form, the CDR3 reads TGTGCCAGCAGCTTGAGACAGGGGGCCGGAGATACGCAGTATTTT.

As regards this clone: The sample has other DNA sequences that encode this CDR3 too. V is TRBV3-1 (or the pseudogene TRBV3-2) and J is TRBJ2-1; no reliable D call. Germline CDR1 LGHDT, CDR2 YNNKEL (reference sequence). The V end was cut by 0 bases, the J end by 7 bases, with 7 bases between. The CDR3 runs 13 residues. The CDR3 bases are TGTGCCAGCAGCCAAGATTTGAGGAATGAGCAGTTCTTC. It specifies CASSQDLRNEQFF.

The chain recombines TRBV13 with TRBJ2-7; TRBD1 matches 7 bases. CDR1 is PRHDT and CDR2 is FYEKMQ in the germline V gene (reference sequence). With 3 bases clipped from V and 2 bases from J, the junction kept 4 bases outside the gene matches. This CDR3 has 14 amino acids. The CDR3 nucleotides read TGTGCCAGCAGCTTGGGACAGCCTACCTACGAGCAGTACTTC. Residues: CASSLGQPTYEQYF.

The rearrangement uses TRBV28 and TRBJ1-2, with 9 nucleotides matching TRBD1. Losses at the gene ends were 0 bases for V and 6 bases for J; bases not matched to a gene: 11. Germline V CDR1 and CDR2: MDHEN, SYDVKM. The CDR3 consists of 17 residues. CDR3 sequence: CASSLWGQGGRYHGYTF. In DNA form, the CDR3 reads TGTGCCAGCAGTTTATGGGGACAGGGAGGGCGGTACCATGGCTACACCTTC.

The genes are TRBV7-9 and TRBJ1-3; the D is unclear. V was cut by 10 bases and J by 4 bases, with 5 bases left in between. Germline CDR1 reads SEHNR; CDR2 reads FQNEAQ (reference sequence). CDR3 length: 10 residues. The CDR3 nucleotides are TGTGCCATCGAGGGAAACACCATATATTTT. It is translated as CAIEGNTIYF.

Here the CDR3 DNA reads TGCGCCAGCAGCTTGGCATTGACTAGCGGGGGGGCCAGCTCCTACAATGAGCAGTTCTTC. Residues: CASSLALTSGGASSYNEQFF. This chain connects TRBV5-1 to TRBJ2-1; 14 bases align to TRBD2. The CDR3 length is 20 residues. With V trimmed by 0 bases and J by 0 bases, 8 bases remained unmatched. Germline V lookup: CDR1 SGHRS, CDR2 YFSETQ.

The rearrangement links TRBV5-1 to TRBJ1-1, with 8 bases lining up with TRBD1. The V and J ends lost 3 bases and 4 bases, in that order; junction bases with no gene match: 5. The germline V gene has CDR1 SGHRS and CDR2 YFSETQ. The CDR3 has 14 amino acids. CDR3: CASSSTGAGTEAFF. The CDR3 nucleotides read TGCGCCAGCAGCTCGACAGGGGCCGGCACTGAAGCTTTCTTT.

The rearrangement uses TRBV6-5 and TRBJ1-5; D may be TRBD1 (5 bases). Germline CDR1 and CDR2: MNHEY and SVGAGI. The CDR3 sequence is 15 residues long. With 6 bases removed from V and 0 bases from J, the gap between germline ends came to 12 bases. The CDR3, as DNA: TGTGCCAGCAGGGCCCAGGGCGATAGCAATCAGCCCCAGCATTTT. This translates into CASRAQGDSNQPQHF.

The chain carries TRBV14 and TRBJ2-3; 9 bases fit TRBD1. In germline, CDR1 is SGHDN, CDR2 FVKESK. The length of the CDR3 is 15 residues. The J segment lost 5 bases and the V segment lost 3 bases, leaving 6 bases of the junction unmatched. The CDR3 coding sequence is TGTGCCAGCAGCCACCCCGGACAGGGGCTAGATACGCAGTATTTT. Its translation is CASSHPGQGLDTQYF.

As to this clone: As the CDR3 is not closed by the conserved phenylalanine or tryptophan, this likely results from a read error. Because the CDR3's place on the DNA is in doubt, the DNA is left out and the CDR3 is given as listed by TCRdb. J is TRBJ1-3 and V is TRBV10-2. From its first to its last residue, the CDR3 has 11 amino acids. In germline, CDR1 is WSHSY, CDR2 SAAADI. The CDR3: CANLNGRRGGI.

The V call is TRBV30, the J call TRBJ1-3; no definite D call. From germline, CDR1 is GTSNPN and CDR2 SVGIG (reference sequence). The CDR3 has 14 residues. V lost 3 bases and J 4 bases, leaving 13 bases between the germline ends. Here the CDR3 DNA reads TGTGCCTGGAGCCTCGACACCTCAGGAAACACCATATATTTT. Translating gives CAWSLDTSGNTIYF.

CDR3: CATSVPGQGVADTQYF. In DNA form, the CDR3 reads TGTGCCACCAGCGTTCCGGGACAGGGTGTTGCAGATACGCAGTATTTT. V gene TRBV15 combines with J gene TRBJ2-3; 9 nucleotides agree with TRBD1. The CDR3 runs 16 residues. V was clipped by 5 bases and J by 4 bases; unmatched bases: 10. CDR1 and CDR2 (germline): LNHNV, YYDKDF (reference sequence).

This rearrangement joins TRBV6-5 to TRBJ2-7; 7 bases align to TRBD1. Germline values: CDR1 MNHEY, CDR2 SVGAGI. The CDR3 consists of 14 residues. Trimming at V came to 6 bases and at J to 1 base, leaving 6 bases not matched to a gene. The CDR3 region is CASRPPGGSYEQYF. As DNA, the CDR3 is TGTGCCAGCAGACCCCCAGGGGGTTCCTACGAGCAGTACTTC.

The genes are TRBV13 and TRBJ2-1; TRBD2 matches 12 bases. The CDR3 spans 17 residues. Germline assignment: CDR1 PRHDT and CDR2 FYEKMQ (reference sequence). The V gene end was trimmed by 4 bases and the J gene end by 7 bases; junction bases not matched to a gene: 11. CDR3 DNA sequence: TGTGCCAGCAGCTCTGGACTAGCGGGGTGGGCTAGGAATGAGCAGTTCTTC. Its translation is CASSSGLAGWARNEQFF.